Listed here are 5 T cell receptor beta chains from one sample, sequenced in a study of T cell clonotyping in hematopoietic cell transplantation. Indicated time point: recipient sample about 28 days before transplant, after cytoreduction. Assay: immunoSEQ multiplex PCR; the TCRdb copy retains only in-frame clones and omits some. The sample lists about 36,000 clones; 90% to 95% were seen once. The material sequenced was peripheral blood mononuclear cells, taken before stem cell transplant. These receptors were collected from a middle-aged man with chronic myeloid leukemia. Some clones in this sample may be carry-over from other donors' samples.

V usage is TRBV19 and J usage is TRBJ2-2; 9 bases map to TRBD1. V gave up 10 bases and J gave up 6 bases; unmatched junction bases: 6. The CDR3 consists of 13 residues. Germline CDR1 LNHDA, CDR2 SQIVND (reference sequence). The CDR3 DNA reads TGTGCCACCAGGGGACAGGGAGCCGGGGAGCTGTTTTTT. Its translation: CATRGQGAGELFF.

The rearrangement uses TRBV30 and TRBJ1-4; a possible D gene is TRBD1 (5 bases). The germline V gene encodes CDR1 GTSNPN and CDR2 SVGIG (reference sequence). This CDR3 is built from 14 residues. V lost 0 bases and J 8 bases, leaving 13 bases between the germline ends. The CDR3 DNA reads TGTGCCTGGAGTGTAAGCAGGGTAGGCGAAAAACTGTTTTTT. Amino acids: CAWSVSRVGEKLFF.

V and J are TRBV30 and TRBJ1-3; D remains ambiguous. V shed 0 bases and J shed 3 bases, with 0 bases lying between them. This CDR3 has 11 residues. CDR1 is GTSNPN, CDR2 SVGIG, per germline (reference sequence). DNA for the CDR3: TGTGCCTGGAGTGTTGGAAACACCATATATTTT. It encodes CAWSVGNTIYF.

The rearrangement uses TRBV4-2 and TRBJ1-2; 7 bases line up with TRBD1. This CDR3 contains 16 residues. With V trimmed by 0 bases and J by 1 base, 5 bases remained unmatched. Germline CDR1 and CDR2: LGHNA and YNFKEQ. CDR3 sequence reads: CASSQDAQGVNYGYTF. The CDR3 region has the DNA TGTGCCAGCAGCCAAGATGCGCAGGGGGTTAACTATGGCTACACCTTC.

With regard to this clone: One end of the junction is discordant with germline, which a read error may explain. The rearrangement links TRBV7-7 to TRBJ2-3; D not certain. CDR1 SSHAT and CDR2 FNYEAQ come from the germline V gene (reference sequence). CDR3 length equals 14 residues. CDR3 region: CASSLGRGTDTQYF. The CDR3 bases are TGTGCTAGCAGCTTGGGCAGAGGCACAGATACGCAGTATTTT. Based on the CDR3 plus reference TRBV7-7 and TRBJ2-3, the full variable domain is GAGVSQSPRYKVTKRGQDVTLRCDPISSHATLYWYQQALGQGPEFLTYFNYEAQPDKSGLPSDRFSAERPEGSISTLTIQRTEQRDSAMYRCASSLGRGTDTQYFGPGTRLTVL.